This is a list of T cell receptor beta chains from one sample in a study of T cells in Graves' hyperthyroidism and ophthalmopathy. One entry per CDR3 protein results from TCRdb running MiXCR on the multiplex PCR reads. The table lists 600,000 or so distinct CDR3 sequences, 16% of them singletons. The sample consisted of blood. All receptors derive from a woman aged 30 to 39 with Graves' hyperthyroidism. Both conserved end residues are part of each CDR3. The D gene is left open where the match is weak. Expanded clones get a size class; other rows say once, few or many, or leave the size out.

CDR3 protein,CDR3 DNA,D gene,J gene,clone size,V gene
CASSAGTSGTDTQYF,TGTGCCAGCAGCGCGGGGACTAGCGGGACAGATACGCAGTATTTT,TRBD2,TRBJ2-3,many,TRBV11-1
CASRGSGRLNEQYF,TGTGCCAGCAGGGGTAGCGGGAGACTTAACGAGCAGTACTTC,TRBD2,TRBJ2-7,NA,TRBV12-3/TRBV12-4
CATSGPSGAYEQYF,TGTGCCACCAGTGGTCCTAGCGGGGCCTACGAGCAGTACTTC,TRBD2,TRBJ2-7,NA,TRBV24-1
CSARDVSSGNTIYF,TGCAGTGCTAGAGACGTCTCCTCTGGAAACACCATATATTTT,NA,TRBJ1-3,many,TRBV20-1
CSVEWASGEGYEQYF,TGCAGCGTTGAATGGGCTAGCGGAGAGGGTTACGAGCAGTACTTC,TRBD2,TRBJ2-7,few,TRBV29-1
CASSYYFGTGRAVNEKLFF,TGTGCCAGCAGTTACTACTTCGGGACAGGGAGAGCCGTTAATGAAAAACTGTTTTTT,TRBD1,TRBJ1-4,few,TRBV6-5
CASSLGTSAAGLADTHYF,TGTGCCAGCAGTTTGGGAACTTCGGCAGCGGGCCTGGCAGATACGCACTATTTT,NA,TRBJ2-3,NA,TRBV12-3/TRBV12-4
CASRPRGGTKNIQYF,TGTGCCAGCAGACCTCGTGGGGGAACCAAAAACATTCAGTACTTC,NA,TRBJ2-4,few,TRBV28
CATSDLRFANTGELFF,TGTGCCACCAGTGATTTAAGGTTCGCGAACACCGGGGAGCTGTTTTTT,NA,TRBJ2-2,NA,TRBV24-1
CAWSVKTGRQYF,TGTGCCTGGAGTGTTAAAACGGGACGCCAGTACTTC,NA,TRBJ2-5,NA,TRBV30
CASSLRLAEDYNEQYF,TGTGCCAGCAGCTTACGACTAGCAGAAGACTACAATGAGCAGTACTTC,TRBD2,TRBJ2-7,NA,TRBV11-3
CSAREGQNQETQYF,TGCAGTGCTAGAGAGGGGCAGAACCAAGAGACCCAGTACTTC,NA,TRBJ2-5,many,TRBV20-1
CASSTGSLIEPQHF,TGTGCCAGCAGCACGGGATCCTTGATTGAGCCCCAGCATTTT,NA,TRBJ1-5,many,TRBV11-2
CASSFVVGGEQFF,TGCGCCAGCAGTTTTGTTGTTGGCGGTGAGCAGTTCTTC,NA,TRBJ2-1,NA,TRBV5-1
CASSLAGEAYEQYF,TGCGCCAGCAGCTTGGCAGGGGAGGCCTACGAGCAGTACTTC,NA,TRBJ2-7,many,TRBV5-1
CASSPGQGLSAFF,TGTGCCAGCTCACCGGGACAGGGTTTATCGGCTTTCTTT,TRBD1,TRBJ1-1,few,TRBV18
CASSEGGQHGELFF,TGTGCCAGCAGTGAGGGCGGGCAACACGGGGAGCTGTTTTTT,NA,TRBJ2-2,many,TRBV2
CAGSSRPRGYGYTF,TGTGCCGGCAGTTCACGGCCGAGGGGATATGGCTACACCTTC,NA,TRBJ1-2,few,TRBV28
CASSPITGANQPQHF,TGCGCCAGCAGCCCAATTACAGGGGCCAATCAGCCCCAGCATTTT,TRBD1,TRBJ1-5,many,TRBV5-1
CASSLGRGETISNEQFF,TGTGCCAGCAGCTTAGGCCGGGGGGAGACAATCTCGAATGAGCAGTTCTTC,TRBD2,TRBJ2-1,few,TRBV7-9
CTSSLGGAGTEAFF,TGTACCAGCAGCTTAGGAGGGGCCGGCACTGAAGCTTTCTTT,NA,TRBJ1-1,few,TRBV7-9
CASSSRDRIEQYF,TGTGCCAGCAGCTCACGGGACAGGATCGAGCAGTACTTC,TRBD1,TRBJ2-7,many,TRBV13
CSAPRIAKQETQYF,TGCAGTGCTCCTAGAATAGCGAAACAAGAGACCCAGTACTTC,NA,TRBJ2-5,few,TRBV20-1
CASADYYTEAFF,TGCGCCAGCGCGGACTATTACACTGAAGCTTTCTTT,NA,TRBJ1-1,many,TRBV5-1
CAGRPQLRDGYTF,TGTGCCGGCAGACCACAGCTCAGGGACGGCTACACCTTC,NA,TRBJ1-2,NA,TRBV6-2/TRBV6-3
CASSRLTGANTEAFF,TGTGCCAGCAGCCGCTTAACAGGGGCCAACACTGAAGCTTTCTTT,TRBD1,TRBJ1-1,many,TRBV3-1
CASSWGPQDTQYF,TGTGCCAGCAGTTGGGGCCCACAAGATACGCAGTATTTT,NA,TRBJ2-3,few,TRBV12-3/TRBV12-4
CASSSGQVTYNEQFF,TGTGCCAGCAGTTCAGGGCAAGTAACCTACAATGAGCAGTTCTTC,NA,TRBJ2-1,many,TRBV28
CASSPPGEGEDNEQFF,TGTGCCAGCAGCCCTCCTGGGGAGGGGGAGGACAATGAGCAGTTCTTC,NA,TRBJ2-1,many,TRBV2
CASSHQGATEAFF,TGTGCCAGCAGCCACCAGGGGGCGACTGAAGCTTTCTTT,TRBD1,TRBJ1-1,NA,TRBV3-1
CSARGTGTSGPGFF,TGCAGTGCTAGAGGCACCGGGACTAGCGGCCCGGGGTTCTTC,TRBD2,TRBJ2-1,few,TRBV20-1
CSAPPGLAHNEQFF,TGCAGTGCTCCTCCGGGGCTAGCTCACAATGAGCAGTTCTTC,NA,TRBJ2-1,few,TRBV20-1